This entry is about one T cell receptor (beta chain). This CDR3 is built from 14 residues. CDR1 KGHSH and CDR2 LQKENI come from the germline V gene. J gave up 0 bases and V 5 bases, and 3 bases lay outside the gene matches. The sample originates from a study of cytomegalovirus exposure and HLA in healthy donors. In the PCR, 60 Vbeta and 13 Jbeta primers were used. Produced via immunoSEQ multiplex PCR; TCRdb's table is partial and in-frame only. The sample contains about 200,000 clones, about 80% of which appear only once. Although they were nominally healthy when sampled, donors likely had unrecorded immune exposures.

What was sequenced was PBMCs. The TCR sequence derives from a woman aged 25 to 39 in good health and CMV-seronegative. This chain connects TRBV18 to TRBJ2-7; 8 bases fit TRBD2. CDR3 nucleotide sequence: TGTGCCAGCTCAATTAGCGGGAACTCCTACGAGCAGTACTTC. Amino acids: CASSISGNSYEQYF.